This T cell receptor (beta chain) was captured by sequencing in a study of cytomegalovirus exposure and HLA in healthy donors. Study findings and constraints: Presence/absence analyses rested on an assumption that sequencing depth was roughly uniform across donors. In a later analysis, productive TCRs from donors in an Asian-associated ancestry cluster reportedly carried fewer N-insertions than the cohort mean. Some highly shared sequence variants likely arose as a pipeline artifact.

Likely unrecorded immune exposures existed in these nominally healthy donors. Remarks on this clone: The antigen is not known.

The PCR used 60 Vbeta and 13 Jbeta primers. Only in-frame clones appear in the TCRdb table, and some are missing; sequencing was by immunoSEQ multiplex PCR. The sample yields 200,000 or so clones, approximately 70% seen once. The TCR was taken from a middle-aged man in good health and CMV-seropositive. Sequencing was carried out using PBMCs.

CDR3 nucleotides: TGCGCCAGCAGCCCCCGGACTAGCGGGGGGGGAGAGACCCAGTACTTC. It codes for CASSPRTSGGGETQYF. The chain couples TRBV5-1 to TRBJ2-5; 15 positions match TRBD2. From germline, CDR1 is SGHRS and CDR2 YFSETQ. V was clipped by 4 bases and J by 4 bases; unmatched bases: 5. This CDR3 is 16 amino acids long.